This TCR beta chain was identified during a study of T cell responses to AZD1222 COVID-19 vaccine. Study observations and caveats: Two AZD1222 doses significantly raised spike-specific TCR breadth and depth over controls. Repertoire samples came only from after the peak T cell response. Donors skewed white British and female; clonal diversity was possibly underestimated.

Germline values: CDR1 SNHLY, CDR2 FYNNEI. Deletions cut 6 bases from V and 12 bases from J, with 15 bases between. This CDR3 is 12 amino acids long. Notes on this clone: Its target is not known.

Sequencing was performed with immunoSEQ multiplex PCR; in TCRdb, only in-frame clones are kept and a portion is missing. The table lists 66,000 or so clones, roughly 90% of them singletons. V is TRBV2 and J is TRBJ2-1; D possibly matches TRBD1 or TRBD2 (5 bases each). The sequence derives from an adult in good health. Here the sequenced sample was peripheral blood, taken on day 0 of AZD1222 vaccination. The CDR3 DNA reads as TGTGCCAGCAGCGGGCCGGGGCCGGGGCAGTTCTTC. Translating gives CASSGPGPGQFF.